Each of the 17 T cell receptor beta chains below was sequenced from the same sample in a study of blood T cell repertoires in COVID-19 (dated by TCRdb to 2018 to 2021). The library was prepared using the immunoSEQ multiplex PCR assay. TCRdb provides this immuneACCESS table in a form limited to in-frame rearrangements. Some clones are lacking; in checked studies, under half of them reflect an unresolved V gene, and why the rest are absent is not known. The table for this sample lists more than 95,000 clones; 65% to 80% of them were counted only once. The ten most abundant clones make up approximately 5.6% of the sample. Sample: peripheral blood. These receptors originate from a man between 65 and 85 years old with acute or convalescent COVID-19.

The chain couples TRBV7-9 to TRBJ1-5, with 9 bases aligning to TRBD1. CDR3 length equals 17 residues. Looked up from germline, CDR1 is SEHNR and CDR2 is FQNEAQ (reference sequence). V shed 3 bases, J shed 6 bases, and the junction held 12 bases outside the gene matches. CDR3: CASSFGAGTGRSQPQHF. The CDR3 DNA sequence: TGTGCCAGCAGCTTTGGGGCCGGGACAGGGAGGAGTCAGCCCCAGCATTTT.

This chain links TRBV7-2 with TRBJ1-1; weak D call: TRBD1 (6 bases). With 1 base removed from V and 3 bases from J, the gap between germline ends came to 15 bases. Looked up from germline, CDR1 is SGHTA and CDR2 is FQGNSA. The CDR3 has 16 amino acids. Here the CDR3 reads CASSLDLLTGYTEAFF. Written as DNA, the CDR3 is TGTGCCAGCAGCTTAGACCTATTAACAGGGTACACTGAAGCTTTCTTT.

Turning to this clone: At one boundary the junction diverges from the germline segment, which might be a read error. The chain carries TRBV19 and TRBJ1-5, with D possibly TRBD1 on 5 matching bases. The CDR3 runs to 11 residues. CDR1 LNHDA and CDR2 SQIVND come from the germline V gene (reference sequence). CDR3: CASSISGPQHF. As DNA, the CDR3 is TGTGCCAGTAGTATATCAGGGCCCCAACATTTT.

This rearrangement joins TRBV18 to TRBJ1-1; D unclear. Looked up from germline, CDR1 is KGHSH and CDR2 is LQKENI. The CDR3 runs to 14 residues. Trimming cost V 3 bases and J 3 bases, with 11 bases left between them. The CDR3: CASSPGGQDTEAFF. The CDR3 DNA follows: TGTGCCAGCTCACCGGGCGGGCAGGACACTGAAGCTTTCTTT.

The chain combines TRBV27 with TRBJ1-6; TRBD1 is a possible D gene (6 bases). Deletions cut 4 bases from V and 9 bases from J, with 10 bases between. Germline-derived CDR1 and CDR2 are MNHEY and SMNVEV (reference sequence). The CDR3 has 13 amino acids. CDR3 bases: TGTGCCAGCAGTTATCAGGGGTCTTCACCCCTCCACTTT. The encoded protein is CASSYQGSSPLHF.

The gene calls are TRBV4-1 and TRBJ2-1, with D possibly matching TRBD2 (6 bases). This CDR3 is 15 amino acids long. Looked up from germline, CDR1 is MGHRA and CDR2 is YSYEKL. The V end was cut by 0 bases, the J end by 7 bases, with 13 bases between. The CDR3 coding sequence is TGCGCCAGCAGCCAAGAGGGTCTTGGGGGGAATGAGCAGTTCTTC. Translation gives CASSQEGLGGNEQFF.

The chain couples TRBV4-1 to TRBJ2-3; no clear D. Per the germline V gene, CDR1 is MGHRA and CDR2 is YSYEKL. CDR3 length equals 12 residues. Between the trimmed V and J ends, which lost 4 bases and 5 bases, there was a span of 7 bases. The CDR3 sequence: CASSLSLDTQYF. The CDR3 DNA follows: TGCGCCAGCAGCCTCTCCCTAGATACGCAGTATTTT.

CDR3 sequence (DNA): TGTGCCAGCTCACCATCAGGGGCGAGAGACACTGAAGCTTTCTTT. As protein: CASSPSGARDTEAFF. V and J are TRBV18 and TRBJ1-1; D possibly corresponds to TRBD1 (6 bases). Germline V gives CDR1 KGHSH, CDR2 LQKENI. This CDR3 comprises 15 residues. Trimming took 2 bases from V and 3 from J, leaving 13 bases between them.

The V gene is TRBV5-5, the J gene TRBJ2-3, with D tentatively TRBD1 (6 bases). The CDR3 extends over 15 amino acids. Germline assignment: CDR1 SGHKS and CDR2 YYEKEE (reference sequence). Between the trimmed V and J ends, which lost 3 bases and 6 bases, there was a span of 17 bases. CDR3 protein: CASSSQGTRIDTQYF. Written as DNA, the CDR3 is TGTGCCAGCAGCTCACAGGGAACCCGGATTGATACGCAGTATTTT.

V and J are TRBV15 and TRBJ2-2; 8 bases align to TRBD1. The CDR3 is 15 residues long. Germline V gene lookup returns CDR1 LNHNV and CDR2 YYDKDF (reference sequence). V was clipped by 1 base and J by 6 bases; unmatched bases: 4. The CDR3 protein is CATSRGGQEAGELFF. CDR3 bases: TGTGCCACCAGCAGAGGGGGACAGGAGGCCGGGGAGCTGTTTTTT.

The chain combines TRBV11-2 with TRBJ2-7; 7 positions agree with TRBD1. The CDR3 has 13 amino acids. Germline lookup yields CDR1 SGHAT and CDR2 FQNNGV. Trimming cost V 7 bases and J 3 bases; bases outside gene matches: 6. CDR3: CASTGTALYEQYF. CDR3 coding DNA: TGTGCCAGCACCGGGACAGCACTCTACGAGCAGTACTTC.

The rearrangement links TRBV21-1 to TRBJ1-4; the table gives TRBD1 as D, unverified against the DNA. TRBV21-1 is a documented pseudogene. The CDR3 sequence is 18 residues long. CDR3 bases: TGTGCCAGCAGCAAACGACCAATCCACAGGGCAGGAAAAGAAAAACTGTTTTTT. Translating it yields CASSKRPIHRAGKEKLFF.

The CDR3 DNA sequence: TGTGCCAGCAGCTTAACTTTGGCGGGGGCGAACTACGAGCAGTACTTC. It translates to CASSLTLAGANYEQYF. V usage is TRBV7-2 and J usage is TRBJ2-7; possibly TRBD2 for D (7 bases). This CDR3 has 16 residues. V shed 2 bases and J shed 3 bases, with 17 bases lying between them. Germline values: CDR1 SGHTA, CDR2 FQGNSA.

The V and J genes are TRBV24-1 and TRBJ2-5; 7 bases fit TRBD2. CDR3 length: 15 residues. Losses at the gene ends were 2 bases for V and 4 bases for J; bases not matched to a gene: 6. Germline V gene data show CDR1 as KGHDR and CDR2 as SFDVKD. The DNA for the CDR3 is TGTGCCACCAGTGATTCACGGACTAGGACAGAGACCCAGTACTTC. This translates into CATSDSRTRTETQYF.

The V and J genes are TRBV18 and TRBJ2-1, with 10 nucleotides matching TRBD2. J lost 4 bases, V lost 6 bases, and 12 bases had no gene match. CDR1 is KGHSH and CDR2 is LQKENI in the germline V gene. The CDR3 consists of 17 residues. The CDR3 nucleotides are TGTGCCAGCTCCCCCCAGGGTGTAGCGGGGGGTTACAATGAGCAGTTCTTC. Translated: CASSPQGVAGGYNEQFF.

The chain joins TRBV18 to TRBJ2-7, with TRBD1 matching 9 bases. CDR3 size: 15 residues. The V gene end was trimmed by 6 bases and the J gene end by 6 bases; junction bases not matched to a gene: 12. From germline, CDR1 is KGHSH and CDR2 LQKENI. CDR3 sequence (DNA): TGTGCCAGCTCGAACCAGGGGACAGGGACGTCCGAGCAGTACTTC. This codes for CASSNQGTGTSEQYF. The whole variable domain, remainder taken from reference TRBV18 and TRBJ2-7, is NAGVMQNPRHLVRRRGQEARLRCSPMKGHSHVYWYRQLPEEGLKFMVYLQKENIIDESGMPKERFSAEFPKEGPSILRIQQVVRGDSAAYFCASSNQGTGTSEQYFGPGTRLTVT.

The V call is TRBV14, the J call TRBJ2-3; 9 nucleotides match TRBD2. This CDR3 is built from 18 residues. Germline values: CDR1 SGHDN, CDR2 FVKESK. The trim removed 4 bases at V and 1 base at J, leaving 12 bases unmatched. CDR3 loop: CASSLAVAGVAGTDTQYF. CDR3 in DNA: TGTGCCAGCAGCCTCGCAGTAGCGGGAGTGGCGGGCACAGATACGCAGTATTTT.